These 20 T cell receptor delta chains were all obtained from the same sample, sequenced in a study of γδ T cells in repeated Plasmodium falciparum infection. Vgamma9/Vdelta2+ and Vdelta2-negative gammadelta T cells were flow-sorted from PBMC for bulk sequencing. TCRdb redid clone calling on the multiplex PCR reads using CATT. The repertoire consists of about 93,000 delta-chain clones, with 0.75% to 1% occurring once and the leading ten covering approximately 10%. The specimen sequenced was gamma-delta T cells from blood. Receptors were obtained from a pool of human donors (malaria-infected and uninfected, not separated).

The rearrangement joins TRDV2 to TRDJ1, with 13 bases aligning to TRDD3. The J gene was missing in TCRdb and was found by matching the end of the DNA to germline. V dropped 0 bases and J dropped 4; count of bases not matched to a gene: 19. Germline values: CDR1 GEAIGNYY, CDR2 EKD. This CDR3 contains 21 residues. As DNA, the CDR3 is TGTGCCTGTGACACCCTGGTACTGGGGGATACGCAAAAGGCGGAACGCGATAAACTCATCTTT. It translates to CACDTLVLGDTQKAERDKLIF.

This clone was picked up a small number of times. A read error likely explains this, since a far larger clone differs by one base. Other DNA sequences in the sample encode the same CDR3. This chain connects TRDV1 to TRDJ3; tentatively, D is TRDD2 or TRDD3 (5 bases each). Germline V CDR1 and CDR2: TSWWSYY, QGS. This CDR3 spans 16 amino acids. CDR3 in amino acids: CALNLRHTWDTRQMFF. The CDR3 DNA reads TGTGCTCTAAACCTACGGCACACCTGGGACACCCGGCAGATGTTTTTC.

A word on this clone: The protein given by TCRdb reflects a much larger clone and differs at residue 10 from this DNA's translation, likely from a read error; the protein shown is the DNA's translation. V and J are TRDV2 and TRDJ1; 9 bases fit TRDD3. Germline matching of the DNA provided the J gene here, since TCRdb leaves it blank. Losses at the gene ends were 0 bases for V and 0 bases for J; bases not matched to a gene: 13. CDR3 length equals 19 residues. In germline, CDR1 is GEAIGNYY, CDR2 EKD. Written as DNA, the CDR3 is TGTGCCTGTGACACCGGTCTGGGGGATCCTCAATTTTACACCGATAAACTCATCTTT. Its protein product is CACDTGLGDPQFYTDKLIF.

This clone has a count of ten or more. TCRdb lists the protein of a much larger clone for this DNA, which differs at residue 13, so this is likely a read error; the protein given here is translated from the DNA itself. The V and J genes are TRDV2 and TRDJ1; TRDD3 matches 10 bases. There are 15 residues in the CDR3. Germline lookup yields CDR1 GEAIGNYY and CDR2 EKD. The CDR3: CACVELGDREDKPIF. For the CDR3, the DNA is TGTGCCTGTGTCGAACTGGGGGATCGGGAGGATAAACCCATCTTT.

This clone turned up a few times. A read error is the likely source, as a far larger clone sits one nucleotide away. Other DNA sequences in the sample encode the same CDR3. The rearrangement uses TRDV1 and TRDJ1; 8 nucleotides line up with TRDD3. Germline V gives CDR1 TSWWSYY, CDR2 QGS. This CDR3 region has 24 residues. The J segment lost 0 bases and the V segment lost 1 base, leaving 28 bases of the junction unmatched. CDR3 sequence reads: CALGERPVTWGYLLGQLYTDKLIF. CDR3 in DNA: TGTGCTCTTGGGGAACGTCCTGTAACGTGGGGATACCTATTAGGGCAACTGTACACCGATAAACTCATCTTT.

This clone showed up many times. A read error is the likely source, as a far larger clone sits one nucleotide away. The same CDR3 also results from other DNA sequences found in this sample. No J gene was assigned, while the V gene was called as TRDV2; the table calls TRDD3, which could not be checked here. The V gene's germline CDR1 is GEAIGNYY and CDR2 EKD. The CDR3 is made up of 21 amino acids. The CDR3 loop reads CACDTKALGIGLDPYTDKLIF. For the CDR3, the DNA is TGTGCCTGTGACACCAAGGCACTGGGGATCGGGCTGGACCCGTACACCGATAAGCTCATCTTT.

The sample holds many counts of this clone. A much more abundant neighbour one base away suggests this may be a read error. The CDR3: CACDTSTASSWDTRQMFF. For the CDR3, the DNA is TGTGCCTGTGACACGAGTACTGCAAGCTCCTGGGACACCCGACAGATGTTTTTC. V is TRDV2 and J is TRDJ3; no reliable D call. TCRdb lists no J gene, so it was determined here by aligning the DNA to germline. The V and J ends lost 1 base and 0 bases respectively, with 12 bases between them. This CDR3 contains 18 residues. CDR1 is GEAIGNYY and CDR2 is EKD in the germline V gene.

This clone has more than one count but fewer than ten. The amino acid sequence in TCRdb belongs to a much larger clone and departs from this DNA's translation at residue 7, likely a sequencing read error; the sequence shown is translated from the DNA. This chain uses TRDV2 with TRDJ1; D is possibly TRDD3 (6 bases). The CDR3 spans 19 residues. CDR1 GEAIGNYY and CDR2 EKD come from the germline V gene. V was pared by 1 base and J by 0 bases, with 23 bases between. The CDR3 coding sequence is TGTGCCTGTGACACGGGAGCCTACACTGGGCTACTTTACACCGATAAACTCATCTTT. Encoded protein: CACDTGAYTGLLYTDKLIF.

In its sample, this clone was seen a few times. The protein held in TCRdb is that of a much larger clone and does not match this DNA's translation at residue 13, likely because of a read error; the protein shown is translated from the DNA. CDR3 coding DNA: TGTGCTCTTGGGGCTCCTGGCTGGGTAATCACCGATGAACTCATCTTT. It codes for CALGAPGWVITDELIF. This sequence joins TRDV1 and TRDJ1; D might be TRDD3 (5 bases). The J gene, left out of TCRdb, was set here by checking the DNA against germline. Germline CDR1 and CDR2: TSWWSYY and QGS. The CDR3 has 16 residues.

This clone showed up just a few times. The protein given by TCRdb reflects a much larger clone and differs at residue 6 from this DNA's translation, likely from a read error; the protein shown is the DNA's translation. Here the CDR3 reads CACVQVSRYHPYTDKLIF. CDR3 DNA: TGTGCCTGTGTCCAAGTCTCGAGGTATCACCCTTACACCGATAAACTCATCTTT. This rearrangement joins TRDV2 to TRDJ1, with no clear D. TCRdb supplies no J gene; here it was assigned by aligning the nucleotide sequence to germline. This CDR3 has 18 amino acids. Germline CDR1 GEAIGNYY, CDR2 EKD. V was pared by 5 bases and J by 0 bases, with 24 bases between.

To note about this clone: This likely traces to a read error, being one base from a far larger clone. The sample carries other DNA sequences with the same CDR3. The chain employs TRDV1 and TRDJ1; the D is unclear. Since TCRdb gives no J gene, matching the DNA to germline was used here to assign it. This CDR3 comprises 15 residues. From germline, CDR1 is TSWWSYY and CDR2 QGS. The CDR3 nucleotides read TGTGCCCTTGGGCTTAGCCCCACCGCCACCGTCAAACTCATCTTT. This sequence encodes CALGLSPTATVKLIF.

About this clone: TCRdb pairs this DNA with a much larger clone's protein that differs at residue 18, likely a read error; the protein shown was translated from the DNA. The V call is TRAV36/DV7, the J call TRDJ1; tentatively, D is TRDD2 or TRDD3 (6 bases each). Germline V gene sequence: CDR1 VTNFRS, CDR2 LTSSGIE (reference sequence). CDR3 length: 24 amino acids. V was trimmed by 0 bases and J by 1 base, leaving 40 bases between them. The CDR3 loop is CAVEVQNPTPALMGVYMCTDKLIF. The CDR3 nucleotides are TGTGCTGTGGAGGTTCAGAATCCTACCCCGGCCTTGATGGGGGTCTATATGTGCACCGATAAACTCATCTTT.

This clone was picked up a small number of times. TCRdb lists the protein of a much larger clone for this DNA, which differs at residue 14, so this is likely a read error; the protein given here is translated from the DNA itself. The chain joins TRDV1 to TRDJ1, with D maybe TRDD3 (5 bases). The J gene is absent in TCRdb and was assigned here via DNA matching to germline. The germline CDR1 and CDR2 sequences are TSWWSYY and QGS. V lost 7 bases to trimming and J lost 2 bases, with 29 bases between them. The CDR3 is 19 residues long. In nucleotides, the CDR3 is TGTGCTCTTGCCCTCCCACCCTTATACGGGACTGAGCGTACCGATAAACTCATCTTT. Its protein product is CALALPPLYGTERTDKLIF.

This clone was seen only a few times. TCRdb's protein for this DNA is that of a much larger clone and differs from the translation at residue 17, likely a read error; the protein shown is the DNA translation. The V gene was identified as TRDV1, while no J gene was called; the D segment call TRDD3 is taken from the table without a DNA check. The CDR3 consists of 19 residues. The germline V gene has CDR1 TSWWSYY and CDR2 QGS. This CDR3 reads CALGEPCLRTGGLTDKPIF. CDR3 DNA sequence: TGTGCTCTTGGGGAACCATGCCTACGGACTGGGGGCCTCACCGATAAACCCATCTTT.

The table lists this clone with many counts. The chain joins TRDV1 to TRDJ1; the match to TRDD3 covers 7 bases. The CDR3 consists of 21 residues. Trimming cost V 2 bases and J 0 bases; bases outside gene matches: 21. CDR1 is TSWWSYY, CDR2 QGS, per germline. Here the CDR3 reads CALGEVLNGPSGGSYTDKLIF. CDR3 nucleotide sequence: TGTGCTCTTGGGGAAGTCTTAAACGGGCCTTCTGGGGGCTCGTACACCGATAAACTCATCTTT.

This clone turned up a few times. A read error likely explains why the TCRdb protein, taken from a much larger clone, differs from this DNA's translation at residue 9; the protein shown is translated from the DNA. The chain is built from TRDV2 and TRDJ1; 8 nucleotides align to TRDD3. In the absence of a J gene in TCRdb, the DNA was matched to germline to assign it here. There are 18 residues in the CDR3. Losses at the gene ends were 3 bases for V and 10 bases for J; bases not matched to a gene: 24. Germline V gene data show CDR1 as GEAIGNYY and CDR2 as EKD. The CDR3 nucleotides read TGTGCCTGTGACGAACTACTGGGGGGTACGCGCGCAAGTAAAGGACTCATCTTT. Translating gives CACDELLGGTRASKGLIF.

For this clone: With a far larger clone one base away, a read error is the likely cause. Other DNA sequences of this sample code for an identical CDR3. V and J are TRDV1 and TRDJ1, with TRDD3 matching 7 bases. TCRdb leaves out the J gene; it was filled in here by matching the DNA to germline. V gave up 0 bases and J gave up 2 bases; unmatched junction bases: 24. The germline gives CDR1 TSWWSYY, CDR2 QGS. The CDR3 has 22 residues. CDR3 protein: CALGELFFRDSVGDRRTDKLIF. CDR3 bases: TGTGCTCTTGGGGAACTATTTTTTAGGGACTCAGTTGGGGATAGGAGAACCGATAAACTCATCTTT.

This clone was detected ten times or more. Additional DNA sequences in this sample encode the identical CDR3. The chain uses TRDV1 and TRDJ1, with 12 bases matching TRDD3. The V gene end was trimmed by 5 bases and the J gene end by 0 bases; junction bases not matched to a gene: 19. CDR3 length: 21 residues. Germline V gene data show CDR1 as TSWWSYY and CDR2 as QGS. CDR3 region: CALGPSYPGGYAWSYTDKLIF. CDR3 nucleotide sequence: TGTGCTCTTGGGCCATCTTACCCTGGGGGATACGCTTGGTCCTACACCGATAAACTCATCTTT.

As for this clone: One base separates it from a far larger clone, so it is likely a read error. The sample carries other DNA sequences with the same CDR3. The V call is TRDV2, the J call TRDJ1, with D possibly TRDD3 on 6 matching bases. The J gene, missing from TCRdb, was assigned here through DNA to germline matching. The CDR3 contains 15 residues. Germline-derived CDR1 and CDR2 are GEAIGNYY and EKD. V was pared by 0 bases and J by 3 bases, with 13 bases between. The CDR3 protein is CACDTVGDDADKLIF. The CDR3 nucleotides read TGTGCCTGTGACACCGTCGGGGATGACGCCGATAAACTCATCTTT.

On this clone: A much larger clone lies a single base off, so this may be a read error. Additional DNA sequences in this sample encode the identical CDR3. This chain uses TRDV1 with TRDJ2, with TRDD3 matching over 12 bases. Per germline, CDR1 TSWWSYY and CDR2 QGS. CDR3 length: 24 amino acids. Here the CDR3 reads CALGESPFLPHSLWGIRLTAQLFF. Written as DNA, the CDR3 is TGTGCACTTGGGGAATCCCCCTTCCTACCTCACTCCCTCTGGGGGATACGGCTGACAGCACAACTCTTCTTT.